This T cell receptor (beta chain) was recovered during a study of blood T cell repertoires in COVID-19. For the study at large: From the United States, Italy and Spain came samples of acute and convalescent COVID-19. Nucleic acid was either cDNA or gDNA, and it came from T cells, B-cell-depleted T cells, or PBMCs.

The method was immunoSEQ multiplex PCR; TCRdb's version includes in-frame clones alone and lacks a portion of them. The data contain fewer than 200,000 clones, approximately 82% of them singletons. The sequence was obtained from a woman aged 80 or over with acute or convalescent COVID-19. Sequencing was carried out using peripheral blood.

As DNA, the CDR3 is TGCGCCAGCCGATCCGGGCTAGCGGGAGATCAAGTGCAGTACTTC. Its translation: CASRSGLAGDQVQYF. The chain couples TRBV5-1 to TRBJ2-7, with 10 bases identical to TRBD2. V lost 7 bases and J lost 9; bases outside the gene matches: 16. The CDR3 contains 15 residues. From germline, CDR1 is SGHRS and CDR2 YFSETQ.